This passage covers 31 T cell receptor beta chains from one sample sequenced in a study of graft-versus-host responses after intestinal transplantation. The assay was immunoSEQ multiplex PCR, and TCRdb's table has in-frame clones only and misses some. In the table there are some 11,000 clones, over 90% of which are singletons. The sequencing here drew on PBMCs, taken around 3.5 months after intestinal transplant. These receptor sequences come from a human patient who received an intestinal transplant, so some T cells may come from the graft donor.

The genes are TRBV19 and TRBJ2-5, with a weak D call TRBD2 (6 bases). The last part of the DNA fits TRBJ2-7 better; the J call may be wrong. From germline, CDR1 is LNHDA and CDR2 SQIVND (reference sequence). This CDR3 comprises 13 residues. CDR3 nucleotide sequence: TGTGCCGCTCCCCCTATGTGGGGGGACGAGCAGTACTTC. Amino acids: CAAPPMWGDEQYF.

This clone occurred once. The chain joins TRBV29-1 to TRBJ1-3; a weak D match, TRBD1 (5 bases). This CDR3 is built from 13 residues. V was pared by 4 bases and J by 0 bases, with 7 bases between. Germline-derived CDR1 and CDR2 are SQVTM and ANQGSEA. CDR3 sequence: CSVVGDSGNTIYF. In DNA form, the CDR3 reads TGCAGCGTTGTAGGGGACTCTGGAAACACCATATATTTT.

The rearrangement joins TRBV6-5 to TRBJ2-3; TRBD1 matches at 7 bases. With 4 bases clipped from V and 1 base from J, the junction kept 5 bases outside the gene matches. The germline V gene has CDR1 MNHEY and CDR2 SVGAGI. CDR3 length: 15 residues. The CDR3 sequence: CASSSGQVGTDTQYF. CDR3 nucleotides: TGTGCCAGCAGTTCCGGACAGGTCGGCACAGATACGCAGTATTTT.

This chain connects TRBV2 to TRBJ2-6, with D uncertain. This CDR3 has 15 residues. Germline V gene lookup returns CDR1 SNHLY and CDR2 FYNNEI. CDR3 loop: CASPPPSTGANVLTF. The CDR3 region has the DNA TGTGCTAGCCCCCCGCCGTCAACTGGGGCCAACGTCCTGACTTTC.

This chain uses TRBV6-6 with TRBJ2-2; D gene uncertain. V lost 2 bases and J 1 base, leaving 11 bases between the germline ends. In germline, CDR1 is MNHNY, CDR2 SVGAGI (reference sequence). The CDR3 has 16 residues. CDR3 coding DNA: TGTGCCAGCAGTTACCGGCAGGCTGGGAACACCGGGGAGCTGTTTTTT. This encodes CASSYRQAGNTGELFF.

The chain is built from TRBV6-5 and TRBJ2-5, with unresolved D. CDR3 size: 12 residues. Germline values: CDR1 MNHEY, CDR2 SVGAGI. V lost 5 bases and J 1 base, leaving 5 bases between the germline ends. CDR3 in amino acids: CASSGPQETQYF. In nucleotides, the CDR3 is TGTGCCAGCAGTGGCCCCCAAGAGACCCAGTACTTC.

The chain employs TRBV30 and TRBJ2-7, with a possible D match to TRBD2 (5 bases). CDR3 size: 11 residues. Trimming took off 5 bases at V and 2 bases at J, with 7 bases between the two ends. Germline CDR1 GTSNPN, CDR2 SVGIG (reference sequence). CDR3 DNA: TGTGCCTGGGGAGGAACCTACGAGCAGTACTTC. This sequence encodes CAWGGTYEQYF.

V and J are TRBV6-1 and TRBJ2-5, with D unresolved. CDR1 is MNHNS, CDR2 SASEGT, per germline. This CDR3 has 14 residues. The V end was cut by 1 base, the J end by 5 bases, with 11 bases between. CDR3 in amino acids: CASSEGLGEETQYF. CDR3 DNA: TGTGCCAGCAGTGAAGGATTAGGAGAGGAGACCCAGTACTTC.

The J gene is TRBJ1-4, the V gene TRBV10-3, with 8 nucleotides matching TRBD1. Germline values: CDR1 ENHRY, CDR2 SYGVKD. CDR3 length: 15 amino acids. The V and J ends lost 3 bases and 4 bases, in that order; junction bases with no gene match: 4. CDR3 bases: TGTGCCATCAGTGACGGGACAGGTCTTAATGAAAAACTGTTTTTT. Protein product: CAISDGTGLNEKLFF.

A single count supports this clone. The rearrangement links TRBV11-3 to TRBJ1-1; possible D gene TRBD1, 5 bases. The V gene lost 5 bases and the J gene lost 5 bases, with 12 bases spanning the gap. The CDR3 extends over 13 amino acids. CDR1 and CDR2 (germline): SGHNT, YENEEA. CDR3 residues: CASSTWGETEAFF. DNA of the CDR3: TGTGCCAGCAGCACCTGGGGGGAGACTGAAGCTTTCTTT.

The chain uses TRBV7-2 and TRBJ2-7, with D perhaps given as TRBD1 or TRBD2 (5 bases each). Trimming cost V 5 bases and J 4 bases, with 15 bases left between them. The CDR3 totals 14 residues. Germline values: CDR1 SGHTA, CDR2 FQGNSA. CDR3 sequence (DNA): TGTGCCAGCAGCACATGGGACCGTGAGTACGAGCAGTACTTC. Its translation is CASSTWDREYEQYF.

V and J are TRBV15 and TRBJ1-5; no clear D gene. V was pared by 0 bases and J by 5 bases, with 8 bases between. The CDR3 spans 14 residues. Germline-derived CDR1 and CDR2 are LNHNV and YYDKDF (reference sequence). CDR3: CATSRDDRDQPQHF. DNA of the CDR3: TGTGCCACCAGCAGAGATGACCGGGATCAGCCCCAGCATTTT.

This clone was seen just once. V usage is TRBV28 and J usage is TRBJ2-2; the match to TRBD1 covers 8 bases. Germline loops: CDR1 MDHEN, CDR2 SYDVKM. The CDR3 extends over 16 amino acids. V shed 1 base and J 4 bases; nucleotides not matched to a gene: 5. The CDR3 region has the DNA TGTGCCAGCAGTTTATCCAGGGGGCTCAGCACCGGGGAGCTGTTTTTT. This codes for CASSLSRGLSTGELFF.

This chain links TRBV5-1 with TRBJ2-3, with a possible D match to TRBD2 (5 bases). CDR1 is SGHRS and CDR2 is YFSETQ in the germline V gene. CDR3 size: 15 residues. Deletions cut 5 bases from V and 5 bases from J, with 18 bases between. The CDR3 nucleotides are TGCGCCAGCAGTGACCCGACGGGGAATCAAGATACGCAGTATTTT. This gives the protein CASSDPTGNQDTQYF.

CDR3 in DNA: TGCGCCAGCAGCCCCGGGGGATATCGCGCTTTCTTT. It encodes CASSPGGYRAFF. The chain uses TRBV4-1 and TRBJ1-1, with D possibly being TRBD1 (5 bases). The length of the CDR3 is 12 residues. CDR1 is MGHRA, CDR2 YSYEKL, per germline. V was shortened by 4 bases and J by 11 bases, with 14 bases between the two germline ends.

The chain carries TRBV5-1 and TRBJ2-5, with D possibly TRBD1 on 6 matching bases. This CDR3 spans 13 amino acids. V was pared by 4 bases and J by 5 bases, with 12 bases between. The germline V gene encodes CDR1 SGHRS and CDR2 YFSETQ. This CDR3 is CASSGGTRETQYF. CDR3 nucleotides: TGCGCCAGCAGCGGGGGCACGCGGGAGACCCAGTACTTC.

This clone was seen once. V is TRBV6-5 and J is TRBJ1-1, with 7 bases that match TRBD1. This CDR3 is built from 13 residues. Per the germline V gene, CDR1 is MNHEY and CDR2 is SVGAGI. V shed 8 bases, J shed 3 bases, and the junction held 6 bases outside the gene matches. CDR3 nucleotide sequence: TGTGCCAGCCGCTACAGGGGCTACACTGAAGCTTTCTTT. It yields the protein CASRYRGYTEAFF.

The gene calls are TRBV10-1 and TRBJ2-1; D is uncertain. Germline lookup yields CDR1 WNHNN and CDR2 SYGVQD (reference sequence). V lost 4 bases to trimming and J lost 12 bases, with 16 bases between them. This CDR3 spans 13 amino acids. CDR3 sequence: CASSGSDVLPQFF. The CDR3 region has the DNA TGCGCCAGCAGTGGGTCCGACGTCCTCCCGCAGTTCTTC.

This clone was observed a few times. The V gene is TRBV10-1, the J gene TRBJ1-4; D ambiguous. Germline V lookup: CDR1 WNHNN, CDR2 SYGVQD (reference sequence). The length of the CDR3 is 12 residues. With 4 bases removed from V and 8 bases from J, the gap between germline ends came to 8 bases. The CDR3 nucleotides are TGCGCCAGCAGTGGTGATATGGAAAAACTGTTTTTT. Its translation is CASSGDMEKLFF.

The chain recombines TRBV6-1 with TRBJ2-7, with no clear D. This CDR3 comprises 12 residues. Germline values: CDR1 MNHNS, CDR2 SASEGT. The germline V and J ends were trimmed by 0 bases and 5 bases, with 5 bases remaining between them. Here the CDR3 reads CASSEAAHEQYF. For the CDR3, the DNA is TGTGCCAGCAGTGAAGCGGCCCACGAGCAGTACTTC.

V usage is TRBV20-1 and J usage is TRBJ2-1; the D is unclear. The length of the CDR3 is 11 residues. Germline CDR1 is DFQATT and CDR2 is SNEGSKA (reference sequence). V dropped 6 bases and J dropped 7 bases, with 10 bases sitting between them. For the CDR3, the DNA is TGCAGTGCCCCCGACTTGAATGAGCAGTTCTTC. Its protein product is CSAPDLNEQFF.

This clone showed up just once. The chain recombines TRBV27 with TRBJ2-5; TRBD2 is a possible D gene (5 bases). Judging by the DNA end, TRBJ2-7 fits better; the J call may be wrong. Germline V gives CDR1 MNHEY, CDR2 SMNVEV (reference sequence). This CDR3 contains 12 residues. CDR3 loop: CASRSREYEQYF. CDR3 bases: TGTGCCAGCAGATCCCGGGAATACGAGCAGTACTTC.

The J gene is TRBJ2-1, the V gene TRBV4-2; 14 bases agree with TRBD2. The junction had 9 bases not matched to a gene; V was cut back by 2 bases and J by 9 bases. Looked up from germline, CDR1 is LGHNA and CDR2 is YNFKEQ. The CDR3 sequence is 17 residues long. CDR3 sequence: CASSQLTGTSGSSEQFF. The CDR3 nucleotides are TGTGCCAGCAGCCAACTGACCGGGACTAGCGGGAGCAGTGAGCAGTTCTTC.

J is TRBJ2-1 and V is TRBV10-2; 7 bases map to TRBD1. Losses at the gene ends were 7 bases for V and 6 bases for J; bases not matched to a gene: 6. The CDR3 is 13 amino acids. The V gene's germline CDR1 is WSHSY and CDR2 SAAADI. CDR3 nucleotides: TGCGCCAGCAATCGACAGGGCCTCAATGAGCAGTTCTTC. This sequence encodes CASNRQGLNEQFF.

The chain is built from TRBV19 and TRBJ1-5; perhaps TRBD1 as D (6 bases). The CDR3 consists of 15 residues. V lost 3 bases, J lost 6 bases, and 15 bases lay in between. The germline V gene has CDR1 LNHDA and CDR2 SQIVND (reference sequence). Written as DNA, the CDR3 is TGTGCCAGTAGTATGGTAACCGGGACACTTCAGCCCCAGCATTTT. Protein sequence: CASSMVTGTLQPQHF.

The rearrangement links TRBV20-1 to TRBJ1-1; TRBD1 is a possible D gene (5 bases). This CDR3 has 10 residues. Germline V gene data show CDR1 as DFQATT and CDR2 as SNEGSKA (reference sequence). CDR3 residues: CGTRELEAFF. For the CDR3, the DNA is TGCGGCACCAGGGAACTGGAAGCTTTCTTT.

The V call is TRBV7-8, the J call TRBJ2-5; D is unclear. Trimming removed 4 bases at V and 5 bases at J, with 14 bases between. CDR1 is SGHVS and CDR2 is FQNEAQ in the germline V gene. The CDR3 has 14 amino acids. Written as DNA, the CDR3 is TGTGCCAGCAGCTCCCCCGTGAGTTCCGAGACCCAGTACTTC. Encoded protein: CASSSPVSSETQYF.

This chain joins TRBV10-3 and TRBJ2-7; weak D call: TRBD2 (6 bases). Germline-derived CDR1 and CDR2 are ENHRY and SYGVKD. V was trimmed by 0 bases and J by 6 bases, leaving 15 bases between them. CDR3 length equals 15 residues. DNA of the CDR3: TGTGCCATCAGTGAGTCGCGCCTCCTAGCGAGCGAGCAGTACTTC. Protein sequence: CAISESRLLASEQYF.

V and J are TRBV19 and TRBJ1-1; TRBD1 agrees at 8 bases. With 0 bases clipped from V and 4 bases from J, the junction kept 4 bases outside the gene matches. Germline lookup yields CDR1 LNHDA and CDR2 SQIVND (reference sequence). The CDR3 is 15 amino acids. The CDR3 sequence: CASSIDRQGPTEAFF. As DNA, the CDR3 is TGTGCCAGTAGTATAGACAGACAGGGGCCCACTGAAGCTTTCTTT.

This chain connects TRBV7-2 to TRBJ2-3; 7 positions agree with TRBD2. V dropped 6 bases and J dropped 0; count of bases not matched to a gene: 3. Germline V gene sequence: CDR1 SGHTA, CDR2 FQGNSA. The CDR3 is 14 amino acids. Written as DNA, the CDR3 is TGTGCCAGCAGGCCGGGGGGAAGCACAGATACGCAGTATTTT. Its translation is CASRPGGSTDTQYF.

V and J are TRBV4-1 and TRBJ2-1; a weak D match, TRBD2 (5 bases). Deletions cut 1 base from V and 3 bases from J, with 13 bases between. The CDR3 length is 16 residues. CDR1 is MGHRA, CDR2 YSYEKL, per germline. The CDR3 sequence: CASSQVGPAVYNEQFF. CDR3 in DNA: TGCGCCAGCAGCCAAGTAGGGCCAGCGGTCTACAATGAGCAGTTCTTC.